This T cell receptor beta chain was obtained from a study of PD-1 blockade in classical Hodgkin lymphoma. Every patient experienced relapse after autologous stem cell transplantation, and brentuximab vedotin exposure varied. Patients' outcomes at their best amounted to complete response, partial response or progressive disease. Method: immunoSEQ multiplex PCR; TCRdb's copy keeps in-frame clones and lacks some. The sample contains 95,000 or so clones, around four fifths of which appear only once. Germline V CDR1 and CDR2: SGHRS, YFSETQ. The CDR3 is 15 residues long. V was pared by 0 bases and J by 3 bases, with 10 bases between.

The starting material was peripheral blood mononuclear cells (PBMCs), obtained at baseline. The TCR originated in a human donor with classical Hodgkin lymphoma. The rearrangement links TRBV5-1 to TRBJ2-1; TRBD1 is a possible D gene (5 bases). The CDR3 spells CASSLGATDYNEQFF. CDR3 DNA sequence: TGCGCCAGCAGCTTGGGAGCGACAGACTACAATGAGCAGTTCTTC.